This T cell receptor (beta chain) was recovered during a study of shared clonotypes between healthy human individuals. Findings and limits, study-wide: Relative to their counterparts shared across all four donors, non-shared clonotypes exhibited diminished generation probabilities.

Measured with immunoSEQ multiplex PCR; TCRdb has only the in-frame clones, and not every one. The sample lists about a million clones, around four fifths occurring once. Germline CDR1 MGHDK, CDR2 SYGVNS. The CDR3 loop spans 15 amino acids. Deletions cut 2 bases from V and 4 bases from J, with 13 bases between. There are a few counts of this clone. Antigen unknown. This chain connects TRBV25-1 to TRBJ2-3, with D perhaps matching TRBD1 (6 bases). This sequence was found in a man aged 18 to 29 in good health. The source material was memory CD4+ T cells sorted from blood. Subset indicated: CD45RA-negative fraction. CDR3 protein: CASSEGTLAPDTQYF. Here the CDR3 DNA reads TGTGCCAGCAGTGAAGGGACACTGGCCCCAGATACGCAGTATTTT.